This passage covers 19 T cell receptor beta chains from one sample sequenced in a study of patients and donors after allogeneic stem cell transplantation. A single record per CDR3 protein comes from TCRdb applying MiXCR to the RT-PCR reads. The data show about 210,000 distinct CDR3 sequences, with more than 35% seen just once and 9.5% to 13% held by the top ten. Sequencing was performed on blood, either unsorted or a sorted T cell fraction (not recorded which). The receptors originated from a human donor who was either an allogeneic HSCT recipient or a stem cell or donor lymphocyte infusion donor (not recorded which). It is not recorded whose cells these are; they may come from a transplant donor.

The CDR3 DNA reads TGTGCCAGCAGCGGGGGAGGGACGACGGATTCACCCCTCCACTTT. It is translated as CASSGGGTTDSPLHF. V gene TRBV12-3 or TRBV12-4 combines with J gene TRBJ1-6; D perhaps matches TRBD1 (5 bases). With 6 bases removed from V and 8 bases from J, the gap between germline ends came to 17 bases. The CDR3 length is 15 residues.

This rearrangement joins TRBV7-2 to TRBJ1-5; 7 nucleotides line up with TRBD1. The V gene's germline CDR1 is SGHTA and CDR2 FQGNSA. The CDR3 loop spans 16 amino acids. J was trimmed by 5 bases and V by 0 bases; bases with no gene match: 7. The CDR3 reads CASSLAGTVSYQPQHF. CDR3 sequence (DNA): TGTGCCAGCAGCTTAGCGGGGACAGTCTCTTATCAGCCCCAGCATTTT.

In nucleotides, the CDR3 is TGCGCCAGCAGCCAGTTAGCGGGGGGAACAGATACGCAGTATTTT. It specifies CASSQLAGGTDTQYF. The chain uses TRBV4-1 and TRBJ2-3; 10 bases fit TRBD2. Per germline, CDR1 MGHRA and CDR2 YSYEKL. The CDR3 totals 15 residues. Unmatched junction bases numbered 3, after V lost 3 bases and J lost 3 bases.

The V gene is TRBV7-2, the J gene TRBJ1-4, with TRBD1 matching 8 bases. The germline V gene encodes CDR1 SGHTA and CDR2 FQGNSA. The CDR3 runs 16 residues. After removal of 2 bases from V and 8 bases from J, the junction contained 10 bases not matched to a gene. The CDR3 loop is CASSLRAGRGQEKLFF. CDR3 sequence (DNA): TGTGCCAGCAGCTTAAGGGCAGGCAGGGGGCAAGAAAAACTGTTTTTT.

This chain joins TRBV10-3 and TRBJ1-3, with 7 bases aligning to TRBD1. The V segment lost 7 bases and the J segment 0 bases; nucleotides outside the gene matches: 3. Germline lookup yields CDR1 ENHRY and CDR2 SYGVKD. The CDR3 contains 14 residues. The CDR3 loop is CAITGGYSGNTIYF. The CDR3 nucleotides are TGTGCCATCACAGGGGGATACTCTGGAAACACCATATATTTT.

The CDR3 loop reads CSAVDRSLNQPQHF. DNA of the CDR3: TGCAGTGCTGTGGACAGGAGCCTCAATCAGCCCCAGCATTTT. V usage is TRBV20-1 and J usage is TRBJ1-5; the match to TRBD1 covers 7 bases. The CDR3 spans 14 residues. Germline values: CDR1 DFQATT, CDR2 SNEGSKA (reference sequence). Trimming removed 5 bases from V and 3 bases from J; junction bases left unmatched: 7.

The V and J genes are TRBV12-3 or TRBV12-4 and TRBJ1-4; unclear D gene. This CDR3 comprises 15 residues. Between the trimmed V and J ends, which lost 6 bases and 4 bases, there was a span of 15 bases. The CDR3 sequence: CASSYTGGNNEKLFF. CDR3 sequence (DNA): TGTGCCAGCAGCTATACGGGAGGGAATAATGAAAAACTGTTTTTT.

V and J are TRBV5-6 and TRBJ2-7, with 9 bases matching TRBD1. The length of the CDR3 is 14 residues. CDR1 and CDR2 (germline): SGHDT, YYEEEE. V shed 3 bases and J 1 base; nucleotides not matched to a gene: 2. CDR3 protein: CASSWDRASYEQYF. The CDR3 coding sequence is TGTGCCAGCAGCTGGGACAGGGCTTCCTACGAGCAGTACTTC.

This clonotype was recorded a few times. This chain joins TRBV6-2 or TRBV6-3 and TRBJ1-2; D unresolved. The CDR3 spans 12 residues. The V and J ends lost 6 bases and 8 bases respectively, with 13 bases between them. The V gene's germline CDR1 is MNHEY and CDR2 SVGEGT. The CDR3 nucleotides read TGTGCCAGCAGCTCTTCTGGGAGAGGCTACACCTTC. Protein sequence: CASSSSGRGYTF.

The chain has TRBV12-3 or TRBV12-4 and TRBJ1-1; D perhaps matches TRBD1 (6 bases). This CDR3 spans 13 amino acids. V lost 6 bases and J 0 bases, leaving 8 bases between the germline ends. In nucleotides, the CDR3 is TGTGCCAGCAGGAGACAGGTGAACACTGAAGCTTTCTTT. Translated, it gives CASRRQVNTEAFF.

This chain uses TRBV30 with TRBJ1-2; 7 bases align to TRBD1. This CDR3 is 10 amino acids long. Germline V gives CDR1 GTSNPN, CDR2 SVGIG (reference sequence). V lost 8 bases, J lost 8 bases, and 5 bases stayed unmatched. This chain's CDR3 is CAGWTGGYTF. The CDR3 DNA sequence: TGTGCCGGTTGGACAGGAGGCTACACCTTC.

The rearrangement uses TRBV20-1 and TRBJ2-7; 9 bases map to TRBD1. Germline V gene sequence: CDR1 DFQATT, CDR2 SNEGSKA (reference sequence). With V trimmed by 2 bases and J by 0 bases, 5 bases remained unmatched. The CDR3 loop spans 15 amino acids. DNA of the CDR3: TGCAGTGCTAGAAGCGGGACAGGGAGCTCCTACGAGCAGTACTTC. Amino acid sequence: CSARSGTGSSYEQYF.

This chain joins TRBV6-5 and TRBJ2-2, with a tentative D call TRBD1 (6 bases). The CDR3 is made up of 15 amino acids. Germline V gene lookup returns CDR1 MNHEY and CDR2 SVGAGI. The V and J ends lost 3 bases and 7 bases respectively, with 15 bases between them. CDR3 DNA sequence: TGTGCCAGCAGTTATGAAGGGGCAGGGGTCGGGGAGCTGTTTTTT. Translating gives CASSYEGAGVGELFF.

The V call is TRBV19, the J call TRBJ1-5; 9 bases fit TRBD1. Germline loops: CDR1 LNHDA, CDR2 SQIVND (reference sequence). V lost 6 bases and J lost 2; bases outside the gene matches: 8. The CDR3 length is 16 residues. CDR3 sequence: CASSPPRQGGNQPQHF. The CDR3 nucleotides read TGTGCCAGTAGCCCCCCCAGACAGGGGGGCAATCAGCCCCAGCATTTT.

The gene calls are TRBV7-8 and TRBJ2-3, with D possibly TRBD2 on 5 matching bases. This CDR3 contains 15 residues. CDR1 and CDR2 from the germline V gene are SGHVS and FQNEAQ. The V gene lost 5 bases and the J gene lost 2 bases, with 14 bases spanning the gap. CDR3 region: CASSTRGPYTDTQYF. The CDR3 nucleotides read TGTGCCAGCAGCACCCGAGGGCCCTACACAGATACGCAGTATTTT.

This chain links TRBV28 with TRBJ2-1; possibly TRBD2 for D (5 bases). V was shortened by 2 bases and J by 3 bases, with 8 bases between the two germline ends. Germline V gene sequence: CDR1 MDHEN, CDR2 SYDVKM. CDR3 length: 14 amino acids. CDR3 region: CASSLAGRYNEQFF. The DNA for the CDR3 is TGTGCCAGCAGTTTAGCGGGCCGCTACAATGAGCAGTTCTTC.

The J gene is TRBJ2-5, the V gene TRBV2, with unresolved D. The CDR3 length is 13 residues. With 0 bases removed from V and 5 bases from J, the gap between germline ends came to 7 bases. Germline CDR1 reads SNHLY; CDR2 reads FYNNEI. The CDR3 DNA follows: TGTGCCAGCAGTGAAGCGCTTCGGGAGACCCAGTACTTC. Protein product: CASSEALRETQYF.

The rearrangement joins TRBV27 to TRBJ2-1; D ambiguous. CDR3 length: 13 residues. Germline values: CDR1 MNHEY, CDR2 SMNVEV (reference sequence). With 3 bases removed from V and 6 bases from J, the gap between germline ends came to 9 bases. CDR3 nucleotides: TGTGCCAGCAGTTTTCCATATGGCAATGAGCAGTTCTTC. The encoded protein is CASSFPYGNEQFF.

This clonotype was picked up a small number of times. The chain combines TRBV28 with TRBJ1-1; D remains ambiguous. V lost 5 bases to trimming and J lost 11 bases, with 21 bases between them. The CDR3 has 14 amino acids. Germline-derived CDR1 and CDR2 are MDHEN and SYDVKM. As DNA, the CDR3 is TGTGCCAGCAGTCAAACGGTCCCGGGATTCGGGGCTTTCTTT. It codes for CASSQTVPGFGAFF.